This T cell receptor (beta chain) is drawn from a study of preoperative IRX-2 immunotherapy in early breast cancer. The treatment is: preoperative locoregional IRX-2 cytokine immunotherapy. Measured with immunoSEQ multiplex PCR; TCRdb has only the in-frame clones, and not every one. This sample has some 99,000 clones; 80% to 90% occur once, and the top ten carry under 2.5%. This clone is medium-sized in the sample. V dropped 3 bases and J dropped 4; count of bases not matched to a gene: 15. There are 19 residues in the CDR3. Per the germline V gene, CDR1 is SGHNT and CDR2 is YENEEA. Sample: tumor tissue, taken after IRX-2 immunotherapy. This receptor was taken from a human donor with breast cancer. This chain links TRBV11-3 with TRBJ2-2, with 9 positions matching TRBD1. CDR3 in amino acids: CASSFPAGTGTRGTGELFF. The DNA of the CDR3 is TGTGCCAGCAGCTTCCCCGCCGGGACAGGGACGCGTGGCACCGGGGAGCTGTTTTTT.